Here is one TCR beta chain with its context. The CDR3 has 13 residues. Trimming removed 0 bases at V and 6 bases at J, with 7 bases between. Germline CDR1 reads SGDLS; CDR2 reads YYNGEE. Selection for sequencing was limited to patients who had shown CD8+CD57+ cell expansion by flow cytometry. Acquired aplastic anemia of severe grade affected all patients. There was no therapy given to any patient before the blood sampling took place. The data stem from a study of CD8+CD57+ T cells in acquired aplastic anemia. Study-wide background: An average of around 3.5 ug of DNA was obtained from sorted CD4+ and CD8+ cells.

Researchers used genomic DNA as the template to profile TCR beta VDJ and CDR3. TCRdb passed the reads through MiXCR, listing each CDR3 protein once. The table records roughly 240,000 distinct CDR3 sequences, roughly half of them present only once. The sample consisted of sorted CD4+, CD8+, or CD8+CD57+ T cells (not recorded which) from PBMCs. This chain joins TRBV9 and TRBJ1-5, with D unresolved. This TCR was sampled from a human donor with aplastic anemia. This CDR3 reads CASSVAGSQPQHF. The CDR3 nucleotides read TGTGCCAGCAGCGTAGCTGGGAGTCAGCCCCAGCATTTT.